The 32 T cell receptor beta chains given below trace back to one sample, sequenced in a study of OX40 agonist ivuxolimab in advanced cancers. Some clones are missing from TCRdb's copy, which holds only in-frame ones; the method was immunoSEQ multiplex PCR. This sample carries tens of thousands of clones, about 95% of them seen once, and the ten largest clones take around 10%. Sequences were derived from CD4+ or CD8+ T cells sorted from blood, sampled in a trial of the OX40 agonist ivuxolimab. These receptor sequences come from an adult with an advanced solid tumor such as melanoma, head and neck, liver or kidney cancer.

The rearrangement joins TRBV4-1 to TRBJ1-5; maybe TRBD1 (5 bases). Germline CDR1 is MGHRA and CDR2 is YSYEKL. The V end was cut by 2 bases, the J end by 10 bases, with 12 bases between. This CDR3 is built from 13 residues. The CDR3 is CASSQPRDAPQHF. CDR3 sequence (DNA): TGCGCCAGCAGCCAACCCCGGGACGCACCCCAGCATTTT.

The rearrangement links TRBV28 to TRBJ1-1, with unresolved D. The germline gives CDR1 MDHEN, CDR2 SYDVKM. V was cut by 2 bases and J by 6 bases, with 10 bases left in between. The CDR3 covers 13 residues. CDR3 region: CASSLQSKSEAFF. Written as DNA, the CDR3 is TGTGCCAGCAGTTTACAGAGTAAGTCTGAAGCTTTCTTT.

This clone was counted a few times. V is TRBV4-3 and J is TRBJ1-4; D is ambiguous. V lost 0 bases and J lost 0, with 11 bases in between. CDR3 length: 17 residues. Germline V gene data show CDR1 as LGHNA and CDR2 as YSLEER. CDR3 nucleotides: TGCGCCAGCAGCCAAGATTGGGTCAGCTCAACTAATGAAAAACTGTTTTTT. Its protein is CASSQDWVSSTNEKLFF.

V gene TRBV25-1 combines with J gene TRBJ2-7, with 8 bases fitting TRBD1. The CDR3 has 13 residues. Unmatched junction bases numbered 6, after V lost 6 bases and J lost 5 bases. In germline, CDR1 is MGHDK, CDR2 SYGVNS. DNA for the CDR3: TGTGCCAGCAGAGGTTCAGGGGGCCACGAGCAGTACTTC. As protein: CASRGSGGHEQYF.

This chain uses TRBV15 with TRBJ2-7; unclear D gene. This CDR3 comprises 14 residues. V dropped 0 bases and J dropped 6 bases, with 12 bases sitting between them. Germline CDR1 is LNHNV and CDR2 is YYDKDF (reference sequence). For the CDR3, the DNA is TGTGCCACCAGCAGAGAAGGAGAAGAAGGCGAGCAGTACTTC. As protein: CATSREGEEGEQYF.

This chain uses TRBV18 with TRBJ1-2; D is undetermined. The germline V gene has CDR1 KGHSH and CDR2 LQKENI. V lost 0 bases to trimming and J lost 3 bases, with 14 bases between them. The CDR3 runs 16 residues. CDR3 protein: CASSPPASEFDYGYTF. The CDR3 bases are TGTGCCAGCTCACCACCGGCATCGGAATTTGACTATGGCTACACCTTC.

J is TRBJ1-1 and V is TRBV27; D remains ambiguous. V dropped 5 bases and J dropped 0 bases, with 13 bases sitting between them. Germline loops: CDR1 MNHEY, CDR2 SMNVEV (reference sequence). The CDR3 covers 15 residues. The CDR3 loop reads CASSGPGVMNTEAFF. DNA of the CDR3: TGTGCCAGCAGTGGACCAGGAGTTATGAACACTGAAGCTTTCTTT.

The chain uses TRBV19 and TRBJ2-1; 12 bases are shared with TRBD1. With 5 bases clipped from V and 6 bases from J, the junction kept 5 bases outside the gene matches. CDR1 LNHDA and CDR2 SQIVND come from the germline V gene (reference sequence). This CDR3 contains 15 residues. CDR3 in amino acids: CASSAGTGGFNEQFF. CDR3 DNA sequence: TGTGCCAGTAGTGCCGGGACAGGGGGCTTCAATGAGCAGTTCTTC.

DNA for the CDR3: TGTGCCAGAGGAAACAGGGGGAACACCGGGGAGCTGTTTTTT. Protein: CARGNRGNTGELFF. The chain carries TRBV2 and TRBJ2-2; 7 nucleotides line up with TRBD1. CDR3 length equals 14 residues. CDR1 and CDR2 from the germline V gene are SNHLY and FYNNEI. Trimming took 9 bases from V and 1 from J; bases not matched to a gene: 5.

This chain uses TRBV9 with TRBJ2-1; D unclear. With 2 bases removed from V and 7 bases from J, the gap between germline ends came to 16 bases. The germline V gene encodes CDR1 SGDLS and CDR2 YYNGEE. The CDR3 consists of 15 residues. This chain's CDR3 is CASSVLWSAPNEQFF. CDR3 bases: TGTGCCAGCAGCGTTCTCTGGAGCGCCCCTAATGAGCAGTTCTTC.

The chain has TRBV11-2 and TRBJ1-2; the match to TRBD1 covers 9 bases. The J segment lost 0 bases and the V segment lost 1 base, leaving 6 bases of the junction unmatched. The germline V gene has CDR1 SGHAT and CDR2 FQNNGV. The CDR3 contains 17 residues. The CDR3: CASSLAIWDRANYGYTF. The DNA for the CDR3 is TGTGCCAGCAGCTTAGCCATTTGGGACAGGGCTAACTATGGCTACACCTTC.

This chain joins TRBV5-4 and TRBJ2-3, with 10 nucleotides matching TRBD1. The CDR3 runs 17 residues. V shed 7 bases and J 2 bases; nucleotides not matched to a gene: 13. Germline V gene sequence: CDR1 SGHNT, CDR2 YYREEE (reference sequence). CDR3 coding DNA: TGTGCCAGCGGTCCCTTTTTCGACAGGGGGCTCACAGATACGCAGTATTTT. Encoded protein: CASGPFFDRGLTDTQYF.

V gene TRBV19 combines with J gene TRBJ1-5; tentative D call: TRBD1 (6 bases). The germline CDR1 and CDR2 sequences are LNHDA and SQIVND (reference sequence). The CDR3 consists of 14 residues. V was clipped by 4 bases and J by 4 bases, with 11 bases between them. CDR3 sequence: CASSTTGYNQPQHF. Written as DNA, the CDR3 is TGTGCCAGTAGTACAACAGGGTATAATCAGCCCCAGCATTTT.

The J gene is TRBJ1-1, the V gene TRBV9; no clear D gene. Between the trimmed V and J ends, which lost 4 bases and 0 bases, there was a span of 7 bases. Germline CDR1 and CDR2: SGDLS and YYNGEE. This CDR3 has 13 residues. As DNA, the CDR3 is TGTGCCAGCAGCAGTGGGATGAACACTGAAGCTTTCTTT. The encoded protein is CASSSGMNTEAFF.

The DNA of the CDR3 is TGTGCCAGCTCGACGGGCTACAATGAGCAGTTCTTC. Translated: CASSTGYNEQFF. J is TRBJ2-1 and V is TRBV19, with D hard to call. From germline, CDR1 is LNHDA and CDR2 SQIVND (reference sequence). The CDR3 length is 12 residues. Trimming took off 9 bases at V and 3 bases at J, with 9 bases between the two ends.

The CDR3, as DNA: TGCGCCAGCAGTCAACCCAGGAACACCGGGGAGCTGTTTTTT. This encodes CASSQPRNTGELFF. The V gene is TRBV4-1, the J gene TRBJ2-2; D is ambiguous. The CDR3 extends over 14 amino acids. Trimming took off 6 bases at V and 1 base at J, with 9 bases between the two ends. Germline lookup yields CDR1 MGHRA and CDR2 YSYEKL.

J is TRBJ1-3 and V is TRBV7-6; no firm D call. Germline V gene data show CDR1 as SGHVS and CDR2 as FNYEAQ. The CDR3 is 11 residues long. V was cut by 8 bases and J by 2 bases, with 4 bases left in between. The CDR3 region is CASGTGNTIYF. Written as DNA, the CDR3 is TGTGCCAGCGGCACTGGAAACACCATATATTTT.

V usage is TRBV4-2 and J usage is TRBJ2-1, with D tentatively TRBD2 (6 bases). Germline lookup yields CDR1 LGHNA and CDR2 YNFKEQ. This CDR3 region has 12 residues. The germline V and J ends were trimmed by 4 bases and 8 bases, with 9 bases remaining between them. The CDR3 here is CASSLTGDEQFF. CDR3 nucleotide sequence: TGTGCCAGCAGCCTCACGGGGGATGAGCAGTTCTTC.

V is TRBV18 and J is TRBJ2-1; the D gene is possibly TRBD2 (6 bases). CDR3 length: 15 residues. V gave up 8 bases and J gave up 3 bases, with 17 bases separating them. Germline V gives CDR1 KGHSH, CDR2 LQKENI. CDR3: CASAPPGLSYNEQFF. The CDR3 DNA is TGTGCCAGCGCCCCACCGGGACTGAGCTACAATGAGCAGTTCTTC.

The CDR3 DNA reads as TGTGCCAGCTCACCCCAAGGAGCTAACTATGGCTACACCTTC. As protein: CASSPQGANYGYTF. The chain recombines TRBV18 with TRBJ1-2; D unclear. Germline CDR1 reads KGHSH; CDR2 reads LQKENI. V gave up 3 bases and J gave up 0 bases, with 8 bases separating them. CDR3 length equals 14 residues.

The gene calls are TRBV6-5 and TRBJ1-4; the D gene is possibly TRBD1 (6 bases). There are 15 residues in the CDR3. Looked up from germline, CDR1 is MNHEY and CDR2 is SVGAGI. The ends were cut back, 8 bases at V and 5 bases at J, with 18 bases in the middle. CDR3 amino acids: CASLRSWTANEKLFF. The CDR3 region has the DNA TGTGCCAGCTTACGTTCATGGACAGCAAATGAAAAACTGTTTTTT.

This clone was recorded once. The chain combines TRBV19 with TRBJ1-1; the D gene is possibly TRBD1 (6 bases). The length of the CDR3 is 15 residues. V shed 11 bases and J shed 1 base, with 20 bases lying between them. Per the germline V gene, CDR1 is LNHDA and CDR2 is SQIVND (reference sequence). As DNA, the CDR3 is TGTGCCTCTCGCCCCCAGGGGCTTTCGAACACTGAAGCTTTCTTT. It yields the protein CASRPQGLSNTEAFF.

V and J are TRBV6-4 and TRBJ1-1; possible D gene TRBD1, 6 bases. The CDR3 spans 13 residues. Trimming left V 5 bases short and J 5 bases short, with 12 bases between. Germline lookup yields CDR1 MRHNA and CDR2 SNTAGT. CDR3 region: CASSRGGQTEAFF. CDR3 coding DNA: TGTGCCAGCAGTAGAGGGGGGCAAACTGAAGCTTTCTTT.

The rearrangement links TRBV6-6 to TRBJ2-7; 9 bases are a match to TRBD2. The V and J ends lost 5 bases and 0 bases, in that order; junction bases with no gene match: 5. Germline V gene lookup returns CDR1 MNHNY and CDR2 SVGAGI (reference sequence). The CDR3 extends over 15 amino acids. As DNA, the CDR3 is TGTGCCAGCAGTCCGGATAGCGGGAGCTCCTACGAGCAGTACTTC. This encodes CASSPDSGSSYEQYF.

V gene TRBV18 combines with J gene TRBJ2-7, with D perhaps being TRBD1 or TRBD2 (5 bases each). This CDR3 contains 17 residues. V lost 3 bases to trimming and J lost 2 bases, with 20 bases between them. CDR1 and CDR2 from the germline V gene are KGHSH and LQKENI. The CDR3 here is CASSPLAGRKGPYEQYF. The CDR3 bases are TGTGCCAGCTCACCTCTGGCTGGCAGGAAGGGACCCTACGAGCAGTACTTC.

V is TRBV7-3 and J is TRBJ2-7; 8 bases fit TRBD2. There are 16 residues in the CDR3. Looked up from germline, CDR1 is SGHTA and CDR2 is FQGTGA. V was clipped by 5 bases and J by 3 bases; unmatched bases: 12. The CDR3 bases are TGTGCCAGCAGCCCCGGGGGGCTAGCGGGTCACTACGAGCAGTACTTC. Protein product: CASSPGGLAGHYEQYF.

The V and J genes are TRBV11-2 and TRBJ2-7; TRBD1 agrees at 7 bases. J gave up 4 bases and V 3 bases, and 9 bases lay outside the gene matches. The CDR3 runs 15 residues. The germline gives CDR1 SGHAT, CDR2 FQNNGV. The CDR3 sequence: CASSFHRGPNYEQYF. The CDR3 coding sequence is TGTGCCAGCAGCTTCCACAGGGGTCCAAATTACGAGCAGTACTTC.

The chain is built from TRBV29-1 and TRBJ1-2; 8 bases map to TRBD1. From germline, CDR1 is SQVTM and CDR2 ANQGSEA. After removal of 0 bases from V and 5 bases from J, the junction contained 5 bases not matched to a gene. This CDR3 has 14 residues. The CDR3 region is CSVEEGGTGYGYTF. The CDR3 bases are TGCAGCGTTGAAGAAGGAGGGACAGGATATGGCTACACCTTC. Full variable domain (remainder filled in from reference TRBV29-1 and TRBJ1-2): SAVISQKPSRDICQRGTSLTIQCQVDSQVTMMFWYRQQPGQSLTLIATANQGSEATYESGFVIDKFPISRPNLTFSTLTVSNMSPEDSSIYLCSVEEGGTGYGYTFGSGTRLTVV.

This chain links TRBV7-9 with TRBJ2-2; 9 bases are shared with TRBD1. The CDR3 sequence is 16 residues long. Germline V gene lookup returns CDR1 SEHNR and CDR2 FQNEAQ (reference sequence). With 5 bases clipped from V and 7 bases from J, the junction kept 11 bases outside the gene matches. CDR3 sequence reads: CASSPPMDRGGGELFF. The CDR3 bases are TGTGCCAGCAGCCCACCAATGGACAGGGGTGGCGGGGAGCTGTTTTTT.

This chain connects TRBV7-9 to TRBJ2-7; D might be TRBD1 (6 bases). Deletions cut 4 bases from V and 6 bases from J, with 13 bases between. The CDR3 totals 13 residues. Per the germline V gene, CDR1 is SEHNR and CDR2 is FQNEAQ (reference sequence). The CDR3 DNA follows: TGTGCCAGCAGCTCAGGGGTGGGGCTCGAGCAGTACTTC. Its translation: CASSSGVGLEQYF. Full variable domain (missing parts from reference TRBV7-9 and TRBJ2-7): DTGVSQNPRHKITKRGQNVTFRCDPISEHNRLYWYRQTLGQGPEFLTYFQNEAQLEKSRLLSDRFSAERPKGSFSTLEIQRTEQGDSAMYLCASSSGVGLEQYFGPGTRLTVT.

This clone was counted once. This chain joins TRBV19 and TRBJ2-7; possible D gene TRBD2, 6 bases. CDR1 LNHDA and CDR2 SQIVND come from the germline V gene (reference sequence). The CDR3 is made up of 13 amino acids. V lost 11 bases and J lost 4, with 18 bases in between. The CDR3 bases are TGTGCCGCCTCCCCGGGACTCTTATACGAGCAGTACTTC. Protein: CAASPGLLYEQYF.

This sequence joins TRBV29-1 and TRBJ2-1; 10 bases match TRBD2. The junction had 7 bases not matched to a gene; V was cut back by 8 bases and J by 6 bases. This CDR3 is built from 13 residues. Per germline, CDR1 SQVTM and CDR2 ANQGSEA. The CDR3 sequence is CSPRTSGSNEQFF. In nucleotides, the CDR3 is TGCAGCCCCCGGACTAGCGGAAGCAATGAGCAGTTCTTC.